The 11 T cell receptor beta chains reported below all come from one sample, sequenced in a study of blood T cell repertoires in COVID-19. Libraries were prepared by immunoSEQ multiplex PCR; TCRdb keeps only in-frame clonotypes and omits some of them. The table has just under 90,000 clones, 85% to 95% seen once. The sequenced material came from peripheral blood. The origin of the receptors is a man aged 55 to 70 with acute or convalescent COVID-19.

This rearrangement joins TRBV2 to TRBJ1-1; weak D call: TRBD1 (5 bases). Germline CDR1 is SNHLY and CDR2 is FYNNEI. V dropped 4 bases and J dropped 7 bases, with 13 bases sitting between them. The CDR3 is made up of 13 amino acids. The CDR3 spells CASSVGQGFEAFF. Written as DNA, the CDR3 is TGTGCCAGCAGTGTTGGGCAGGGATTTGAAGCTTTCTTT.

The chain couples TRBV7-2 to TRBJ1-5; 7 bases align to TRBD1. Germline values: CDR1 SGHTA, CDR2 FQGNSA. This CDR3 contains 13 residues. V shed 2 bases and J 7 bases; nucleotides not matched to a gene: 2. CDR3 protein: CASSLTGEQPQHF. As DNA, the CDR3 is TGTGCCAGCAGCTTAACAGGGGAGCAGCCCCAGCATTTT.

The V gene is TRBV5-6, the J gene TRBJ2-7; 15 bases are shared with TRBD2. The trim removed 2 bases at V and 5 bases at J, leaving 5 bases unmatched. Germline-derived CDR1 and CDR2 are SGHDT and YYEEEE. This CDR3 is built from 16 residues. The CDR3 sequence: CASSFRTSGRGDEQYF. CDR3 bases: TGTGCCAGCAGCTTCCGGACTAGCGGGAGGGGGGACGAGCAGTACTTC.

This rearrangement joins TRBV5-1 to TRBJ2-3; TRBD1 agrees at 10 bases. From germline, CDR1 is SGHRS and CDR2 YFSETQ. The length of the CDR3 is 16 residues. J was trimmed by 6 bases and V by 0 bases; bases with no gene match: 7. The CDR3 region has the DNA TGCGCCAGCAGCTTGGGACAGGGGGCTAAATGGGATACGCAGTATTTT. Translation: CASSLGQGAKWDTQYF.

V usage is TRBV19 and J usage is TRBJ2-3; D call uncertain. This CDR3 contains 13 residues. The V end was cut by 4 bases, the J end by 6 bases, with 11 bases between. Germline V gives CDR1 LNHDA, CDR2 SQIVND (reference sequence). The DNA for the CDR3 is TGTGCCAGTAGTAGGTTAGCTGAGGATACGCAGTATTTT. This gives the protein CASSRLAEDTQYF. Full variable domain (rest looked up from reference TRBV19 and TRBJ2-3): DGGITQSPKYLFRKEGQNVTLSCEQNLNHDAMYWYRQDPGQGLRLIYYSQIVNDFQKGDIAEGYSVSREKKESFPLTVTSAQKNPTAFYLCASSRLAEDTQYFGPGTRLTVL.

This clone was detected only a few times. The V and J genes are TRBV19 and TRBJ2-7, with D possibly matching TRBD1 (6 bases). There are 12 residues in the CDR3. Trimming took off 2 bases at V and 5 bases at J, with 7 bases between the two ends. Germline V gene sequence: CDR1 LNHDA, CDR2 SQIVND (reference sequence). The CDR3 bases are TGTGCCAGTAGTATATCAGGGGACGAGCAGTACTTC. Its protein product is CASSISGDEQYF.

Only a few counts were recorded for this clone. This sequence joins TRBV5-1 and TRBJ1-6, with 8 bases lining up with TRBD1. The CDR3 has 14 residues. CDR1 and CDR2 from the germline V gene are SGHRS and YFSETQ. The trim removed 4 bases at V and 6 bases at J, leaving 3 bases unmatched. The CDR3 region is CASSPGQGNSPLHF. CDR3 sequence (DNA): TGCGCCAGCAGCCCAGGACAGGGTAATTCACCCCTCCACTTT.

The gene calls are TRBV19 and TRBJ1-1; 9 nucleotides agree with TRBD1. From germline, CDR1 is LNHDA and CDR2 SQIVND (reference sequence). The CDR3 runs 16 residues. J was trimmed by 5 bases and V by 3 bases; bases with no gene match: 10. The DNA for the CDR3 is TGTGCCAGTAGTATTCAGGACAGGGGAGGATGGACTGAAGCTTTCTTT. Translation gives CASSIQDRGGWTEAFF. The full variable domain, in which reference TRBV19 and TRBJ1-1 provide the parts outside the CDR3, is DGGITQSPKYLFRKEGQNVTLSCEQNLNHDAMYWYRQDPGQGLRLIYYSQIVNDFQKGDIAEGYSVSREKKESFPLTVTSAQKNPTAFYLCASSIQDRGGWTEAFFGQGTRLTVV.

V gene TRBV28 combines with J gene TRBJ2-1; the match to TRBD1 covers 10 bases. This CDR3 spans 15 amino acids. Per germline, CDR1 MDHEN and CDR2 SYDVKM. The trim removed 7 bases at V and 7 bases at J, leaving 10 bases unmatched. The CDR3, as DNA: TGTGCCAGCAATTCGATAGGGACAGGGGCAAATGAGCAGTTCTTC. Its translation: CASNSIGTGANEQFF.

V is TRBV18 and J is TRBJ2-1; 9 bases match TRBD1. This CDR3 comprises 19 residues. Germline V gene lookup returns CDR1 KGHSH and CDR2 LQKENI. V lost 3 bases to trimming and J lost 2 bases; unmatched junction nucleotides: 14. The CDR3 loop is CASSPRLQSGTGTYNEQFF. CDR3 DNA: TGTGCCAGCTCACCCCGCCTACAATCCGGGACAGGGACCTACAATGAGCAGTTCTTC.

This CDR3 reads CASSANTGGEKLFF. The CDR3 region has the DNA TGTGCCAGCAGTGCCAATACAGGAGGGGAAAAACTGTTTTTT. This chain links TRBV2 with TRBJ1-4; a possible D gene is TRBD1 (5 bases). The ends were cut back, 4 bases at V and 8 bases at J, with 14 bases in the middle. Per germline, CDR1 SNHLY and CDR2 FYNNEI. The length of the CDR3 is 14 residues. Variable domain in full (rest from reference TRBV2 and TRBJ1-4): EPEVTQTPSHQVTQMGQEVILRCVPISNHLYFYWYRQILGQKVEFLVSFYNNEISEKSEIFDDQFSVERPDGSNFTLKIRSTKLEDSAMYFCASSANTGGEKLFFGSGTQLSVL.